This T cell receptor (beta chain) was recovered during a study of blood T cell repertoires in COVID-19 (dated by TCRdb to the early 2020s). With regard to the full study: Samples from collaborators originated in the United States, Italy and Spain and spanned both the acute and convalescent phases of COVID-19. The prospective study material was composed of cDNA or gDNA derived from T cells, B-cell-depleted T cells, or PBMCs. Deeply sampled blood TCRbeta repertoires from subjects exposed to, actively infected with, or recovered from COVID-19 were included in the dataset. The repertoires were released in a freely available public database intended as a resource for research on the immune response to SARS-CoV-2. The samples were drawn from two sources: the first 160 participants of the ongoing ImmuneRACE study, and 950 to 1,500 subjects contributed by 6 global collaborators. Sample metadata almost always included a de-identified subject ID, COVID-19 status, age in years and sex. Where available, HLA class I and class II types were taken from metadata supplied by the sample provider and were not determined by assay-based typing.

TCRbeta CDR3 regions were amplified from genomic DNA by means of the immunoSEQ Assay, a bias-controlled multiplex PCR. For the original study's pipeline: The number of nucleated cells in each sample was estimated by amplification of reference gene primers within the assay. To quantify the absolute abundance of each unique TCRbeta CDR3 rearrangement, sequence reads were collapsed and filtered. For each sample, productive Simpson clonality was calculated by taking the square root of Simpson's diversity index across productive rearrangements. Imported from immuneACCESS, the table was reduced by TCRdb to in-frame sequences with V and J called. These copies leave out some clones; in studies compared against another copy, an unresolved V gene accounts for under half, and the cause of the remainder is not known. The V and J calls and clone size are taken from that table; D and trimming were inferred from the DNA. The sample contains some 70,000 clones, about nine tenths of them found a single time. The ten largest clones add up to about an eighth of the sample.

The collaborating institutions used their own protocols to collect whole blood in K2EDTA tubes. For TCRbeta analysis, collaborator samples were shipped as frozen whole blood, as isolated PBMCs, or as DNA extracted from either sample type. Trimming leaves V shorter by 4 bases and J shorter by 6 bases, with the junction holding 6 bases beyond the gene matches. The cysteine opens and the phenylalanine closes a CDR3 of 15 amino acids. Left in the record is the CDR3 DNA by itself, 45 bases read in frame from the first base. From a lookup of the germline V gene, CDR1 and CDR2 are MGHRA and YSYEKL. On this clone: Its antigen is not yet known. Base-call qualities are not available, and no considerably larger clone is one nucleotide away.

What the research found in general, with its limitations: The amount of clinical and demographic metadata varied by source and participant and was provided uncurated.

Recombination joined TRBV4-1 with TRBJ1-5, and 10 junctional nucleotides match TRBD1. This receptor was obtained from a human donor with active COVID-19. The donor label of this sample is uncertain. The sequenced material came from peripheral blood. The DNA sequence reads TGCGCCAGCAGCCCCCGGGACAGGGGTTTTCAGCCCCAGCATTTT. The resulting protein is CASSPRDRGFQPQHF.